A single sample is the source of the 16 T cell receptor beta chains below, sequenced in a study of long-term antiretroviral therapy in people with HIV. Researchers report immunoSEQ v3.0 was run at survey level. Produced via immunoSEQ multiplex PCR; TCRdb's table is partial and in-frame only. The sample contains 30,000 to 40,000 clones, roughly 87% of which appear only once. Sequenced here: unsorted PBMCs, sampled 1.1 years after starting antiretroviral therapy. The receptors come from a young man with HIV.

The chain has TRBV7-9 and TRBJ1-3, with a tentative D call TRBD1 (6 bases). The CDR3 runs to 17 residues. Trimming took off 0 bases at V and 2 bases at J, with 14 bases between the two ends. The germline gives CDR1 SEHNR, CDR2 FQNEAQ (reference sequence). The CDR3 spells CASSLAIQTGTGNTIYF. The CDR3 bases are TGTGCCAGCAGCTTAGCGATCCAAACAGGGACTGGAAACACCATATATTTT.

The sample holds one count of this clone. The chain carries TRBV6-1 and TRBJ2-7; D may match TRBD1 or TRBD2 (6 bases each). Germline V gene data show CDR1 as MNHNS and CDR2 as SASEGT. This CDR3 is 14 amino acids long. Trimming removed 10 bases from V and 0 bases from J, with 16 bases in between. The CDR3 reads CATRLGGLSYEQYF. CDR3 nucleotide sequence: TGTGCCACCCGTTTAGGGGGGCTCTCCTACGAGCAGTACTTC.

This chain uses TRBV6-1 with TRBJ1-5; weak D call: TRBD1 (6 bases). The CDR3 consists of 12 residues. With 6 bases removed from V and 10 bases from J, the gap between germline ends came to 13 bases. Germline CDR1 reads MNHNS; CDR2 reads SASEGT. This CDR3 is CASRKGGGPQHF. The CDR3 coding sequence is TGTGCCAGCAGGAAGGGAGGGGGTCCCCAGCATTTT.

The V and J genes are TRBV7-2 and TRBJ2-7, with 7 bases that match TRBD2. The CDR3 has 14 residues. Trimming at V came to 1 base and at J to 6 bases, leaving 6 bases not matched to a gene. Germline CDR1 is SGHTA and CDR2 is FQGNSA. The chain's CDR3 is CASSLELATGEQYF. DNA for the CDR3: TGTGCCAGCAGCTTAGAACTAGCGACCGGCGAGCAGTACTTC.

This clone was counted a few times. This sequence joins TRBV2 and TRBJ2-7; 7 nucleotides line up with TRBD1. Germline V CDR1 and CDR2: SNHLY, FYNNEI. The CDR3 loop spans 13 amino acids. The V and J ends lost 6 bases and 2 bases, in that order; junction bases with no gene match: 4. CDR3 in DNA: TGTGCCAGCAGAGTTGGACAGGCCTACGAGCAGTACTTC. The encoded protein is CASRVGQAYEQYF.

The chain combines TRBV18 with TRBJ1-2; D might be TRBD1 (6 bases). There are 11 residues in the CDR3. Trimming shortened V by 10 bases and J by 2 bases, and 8 bases separated the two germline ends. Germline lookup yields CDR1 KGHSH and CDR2 LQKENI. This CDR3 reads CATGENYGYTF. The CDR3 coding sequence is TGTGCCACAGGGGAGAACTATGGCTACACCTTC.

The chain employs TRBV10-3 and TRBJ1-4, with 8 positions matching TRBD1. Germline-derived CDR1 and CDR2 are ENHRY and SYGVKD. V lost 7 bases and J lost 4; bases outside the gene matches: 8. This CDR3 comprises 15 residues. CDR3 bases: TGTGCCATCAAAGCAGGGGGCGACGTTAATGAAAAACTGTTTTTT. Protein product: CAIKAGGDVNEKLFF.

The chain couples TRBV30 to TRBJ2-7; TRBD2 agrees at 8 bases. Unmatched junction bases numbered 3, after V lost 3 bases and J lost 2 bases. CDR1 and CDR2 from the germline V gene are GTSNPN and SVGIG (reference sequence). This CDR3 region has 13 residues. DNA of the CDR3: TGTGCCTGGAGACGGGGGGGGGCCTACGAGCAGTACTTC. Its translation: CAWRRGGAYEQYF.

The chain joins TRBV4-1 to TRBJ1-2; D might be TRBD1 (5 bases). Germline V gene data show CDR1 as MGHRA and CDR2 as YSYEKL. CDR3 length: 15 amino acids. V shed 4 bases and J shed 0 bases, with 12 bases lying between them. The DNA for the CDR3 is TGCGCCAGCAGCCCCGGTAGGGGTCCTAACTATGGCTACACCTTC. Its protein is CASSPGRGPNYGYTF.

This chain joins TRBV7-2 and TRBJ2-3; no clear D gene. The germline V gene has CDR1 SGHTA and CDR2 FQGNSA. Between the trimmed V and J ends, which lost 1 base and 2 bases, there was a span of 7 bases. This CDR3 is built from 14 residues. This CDR3 is CASSLDPLTDTQYF. Written as DNA, the CDR3 is TGTGCCAGCAGCTTAGATCCCCTCACAGATACGCAGTATTTT.

This clone was observed a single time. The chain is built from TRBV9 and TRBJ2-2; D not resolved. V dropped 0 bases and J dropped 7 bases, with 1 base sitting between them. The CDR3 has 11 residues. Germline-derived CDR1 and CDR2 are SGDLS and YYNGEE. The CDR3 loop is CASSVGGELFF. For the CDR3, the DNA is TGTGCCAGCAGCGTAGGCGGGGAGCTGTTTTTT. Full variable domain (rest looked up from reference TRBV9 and TRBJ2-2): DSGVTQTPKHLITATGQRVTLRCSPRSGDLSVYWYQQSLDQGLQFLIQYYNGEERAKGNILERFSAQQFPDLHSELNLSSLELGDSALYFCASSVGGELFFGEGSRLTVL.

The chain uses TRBV9 and TRBJ2-3; 9 bases line up with TRBD2. The germline gives CDR1 SGDLS, CDR2 YYNGEE. The J segment lost 4 bases and the V segment lost 0 bases, leaving 6 bases of the junction unmatched. The CDR3 totals 16 residues. This CDR3 is CASSVEAGGPADTQYF. CDR3 nucleotides: TGTGCCAGCAGCGTAGAGGCGGGGGGGCCCGCAGATACGCAGTATTTT.

The chain is built from TRBV5-8 and TRBJ2-1; TRBD2 matches at 9 bases. The length of the CDR3 is 15 residues. The germline CDR1 and CDR2 sequences are SGHTS and YDEGEE. Unmatched junction bases numbered 7, after V lost 1 base and J lost 8 bases. DNA of the CDR3: TGTGCCAGCAGCTTGATGGGACTAGCATCAGATGAGCAGTTCTTC. Translated, it gives CASSLMGLASDEQFF. The full variable domain, its missing parts supplied by reference TRBV5-8 and TRBJ2-1, is EAGVTQSPTHLIKTRGQQATLRCSPISGHTSVYWYQQALGLGLQFLLWYDEGEERNRGNFPPRFSGRQFPNYSSELNVNALELEDSALYLCASSLMGLASDEQFFGPGTRLTVL.

V and J are TRBV9 and TRBJ2-7, with 7 bases identical to TRBD2. There are 16 residues in the CDR3. Germline V gives CDR1 SGDLS, CDR2 YYNGEE. Trimming cost V 0 bases and J 0 bases; bases outside gene matches: 6. Written as DNA, the CDR3 is TGTGCCAGCAGCGTAGGGGGGGTAGCGGGCTCCTACGAGCAGTACTTC. It encodes CASSVGGVAGSYEQYF. Drawing the rest from reference TRBV9 and TRBJ2-7, the complete variable domain is DSGVTQTPKHLITATGQRVTLRCSPRSGDLSVYWYQQSLDQGLQFLIQYYNGEERAKGNILERFSAQQFPDLHSELNLSSLELGDSALYFCASSVGGVAGSYEQYFGPGTRLTVT.

The chain combines TRBV20-1 with TRBJ2-1, with D unclear. V gave up 4 bases and J gave up 5 bases, with 6 bases separating them. This CDR3 region has 11 residues. Germline V CDR1 and CDR2: DFQATT, SNEGSKA (reference sequence). CDR3: CSATLNNEQFF. The CDR3 DNA is TGCAGTGCTACCTTGAACAATGAGCAGTTCTTC.

DNA of the CDR3: TGTGCCAGTAGTATGGAGAGGGGGACCGGGGAGCTGTTTTTT. Its protein product is CASSMERGTGELFF. This sequence joins TRBV19 and TRBJ2-2, with D possibly TRBD1 on 6 matching bases. In germline, CDR1 is LNHDA, CDR2 SQIVND (reference sequence). The CDR3 sequence is 14 residues long. V lost 3 bases to trimming and J lost 5 bases, with 10 bases between them.